The rows below give T cell receptor beta chains drawn from one sample of a study of response to subunit inactivated influenza vaccine. TCRdb re-derived calls from the RT-PCR reads in MiXCR, one entry per CDR3 protein. Altogether around 790,000 distinct CDR3 sequences are present, around 21% being singletons, with the ten largest covering approximately 10%. Sample: PBMCs from blood, taken about 5 days after vaccination. All receptors come from a man aged 50 or older who received an inactivated influenza vaccine. CDR3s include the opening cysteine and the closing phenylalanine or tryptophan. The D gene is left open where the match is weak. The size of a clone is reported for some rows only, either as once, few or many, or as a class for expanded clones.

d_call	clone_size	v_call	j_call	cdr3_aa	cdr3_nt
TRBD2	few	TRBV20-1	TRBJ2-3	CSARDIAGGNTDTQYF	TGCAGTGCTAGAGATATAGCGGGGGGAAACACAGATACGCAGTATTTT
.	few	TRBV12-3/TRBV12-4	TRBJ1-4	CASSPGYGYEKLFF	TGTGCCAGCAGCCCGGGGTATGGTTATGAAAAACTGTTTTTT
.	many	TRBV29-1	TRBJ2-2	CSVDRTNTGELFF	TGCAGCGTTGACAGGACGAACACCGGGGAGCTGTTTTTT
.	.	TRBV20-1	TRBJ2-1	CGGGSSYNEQFF	TGCGGGGGAGGATCCTCCTACAATGAGCAGTTCTTC
.	.	TRBV20-1	TRBJ2-3	CSARAASYTDTQYF	TGCAGTGCTAGAGCGGCCTCCTACACAGATACGCAGTATTTT
.	.	TRBV4-2	TRBJ2-1	CASSQEVWNEQFF	TGTGCCAGCAGCCAAGAGGTGTGGAATGAGCAGTTCTTC
.	few	TRBV6-2/TRBV6-3	TRBJ2-6	CASSFQGPGANVLTF	TGTGCCAGCAGTTTTCAGGGACCTGGGGCCAACGTCCTGACTTTC
.	few	TRBV24-1	TRBJ2-7	CATRDGYEQYF	TGTGCCACCAGGGACGGGTACGAGCAGTACTTC
.	many	TRBV29-1	TRBJ2-5	CSVEISVGRQETQYF	TGCAGCGTTGAGATTAGCGTTGGACGGCAAGAGACCCAGTACTTC
.	many	TRBV7-2	TRBJ2-7	CASSLALSYEQYF	TGTGCCAGCAGCTTAGCGCTCTCCTACGAGCAGTACTTC
.	few	TRBV11-2	TRBJ2-7	CASKTAGGNSYEQYF	TGTGCCAGCAAAACGGCCGGGGGCAACTCCTACGAGCAGTACTTC
TRBD2	.	TRBV20-1	TRBJ2-1	CSARVSRLAGKGNEQFF	TGCAGTGCTAGAGTTTCCCGACTAGCGGGTAAAGGTAATGAGCAGTTCTTC
.	few	TRBV7-2	TRBJ2-5	CASSRERVMGTQYF	TGTGCCAGCAGCCGGGAGAGGGTAATGGGGACCCAGTACTTC
.	.	TRBV29-1	TRBJ2-1	CSVDPTLASSHNEQFF	TGCAGCGTTGACCCCACGTTAGCCAGCTCCCACAATGAGCAGTTCTTC
.	many	TRBV7-2	TRBJ2-3	CASSLTAGTDTQYF	TGTGCCAGCAGCCTGACAGCGGGCACAGATACGCAGTATTTT
TRBD1	.	TRBV4-2	TRBJ1-2	CASSQDETGIYGYTF	TGTGCCAGCAGCCAAGACGAGACAGGGATCTATGGCTACACCTTC
.	few	TRBV4-3	TRBJ2-3	CASSQDGVSDTQYF	TGCGCCAGCAGCCAAGACGGGGTGTCAGATACGCAGTATTTT
.	.	TRBV7-6	TRBJ2-7	CASSPGLDYEQYF	TGTGCCAGCAGCCCGGGACTTGACTACGAGCAGTACTTC
.	.	TRBV7-9	TRBJ1-1	CASSIKRGHTEAFF	TGTGCCAGCAGCATTAAGAGGGGTCACACTGAAGCTTTCTTT
.	few	TRBV20-1	TRBJ2-7	CSARQQIEQYF	TGCAGTGCTAGACAACAGATCGAGCAGTACTTC
.	.	TRBV30	TRBJ2-7	CAWSAPVEQYF	TGTGCCTGGAGTGCCCCTGTCGAGCAGTACTTC
TRBD1	.	TRBV15	TRBJ2-7	CATSRGQAYEEYF	TGTGCCACCAGCAGGGGACAGGCCTACGAGGAGTACTTC
.	few	TRBV7-9	TRBJ2-1	CASSLRVHEQFF	TGTGCCAGCAGCTTAAGGGTCCATGAGCAGTTCTTC
.	.	TRBV4-3	TRBJ2-1	CASSPGANIYNEQFF	TGCGCCAGCAGTCCGGGGGCGAATATCTACAATGAGCAGTTCTTC
.	many	TRBV4-1	TRBJ2-1	CASSQADLLGSYNEQFF	TGCGCCAGCAGCCAAGCGGATTTATTAGGGTCCTACAATGAGCAGTTCTTC
.	few	TRBV4-3	TRBJ2-1	CASSQIRDEQFF	TGCGCCAGCAGCCAAATTAGGGATGAGCAGTTCTTC
.	.	TRBV9	TRBJ1-1	CASSVEIRGGEAFF	TGTGCCAGCAGCGTGGAAATCCGGGGAGGTGAAGCTTTCTTT
.	.	TRBV20-1	TRBJ1-4	CSAVGQEGEKLFF	TGCAGTGCAGTGGGCCAGGAGGGTGAAAAACTGTTTTTT
TRBD2	many	TRBV7-2	TRBJ2-5	CASSFQRGRGETQYF	TGTGCCAGCAGCTTCCAGCGGGGGAGGGGAGAGACCCAGTACTTC
.	few	TRBV20-1	TRBJ2-1	CSARSGAGTKSYNEQFF	TGCAGTGCTAGATCAGGGGCCGGGACTAAGTCCTACAATGAGCAGTTCTTC
.	.	TRBV6-5	TRBJ2-1	CASSYSVPSYNEQFF	TGTGCCAGCAGTTACTCGGTTCCATCCTACAATGAGCAGTTCTTC
TRBD2	few	TRBV6-1	TRBJ2-2	CASSKLAGGTGELFF	TGTGCCAGCAGCAAACTAGCGGGGGGTACCGGGGAGCTGTTTTTT